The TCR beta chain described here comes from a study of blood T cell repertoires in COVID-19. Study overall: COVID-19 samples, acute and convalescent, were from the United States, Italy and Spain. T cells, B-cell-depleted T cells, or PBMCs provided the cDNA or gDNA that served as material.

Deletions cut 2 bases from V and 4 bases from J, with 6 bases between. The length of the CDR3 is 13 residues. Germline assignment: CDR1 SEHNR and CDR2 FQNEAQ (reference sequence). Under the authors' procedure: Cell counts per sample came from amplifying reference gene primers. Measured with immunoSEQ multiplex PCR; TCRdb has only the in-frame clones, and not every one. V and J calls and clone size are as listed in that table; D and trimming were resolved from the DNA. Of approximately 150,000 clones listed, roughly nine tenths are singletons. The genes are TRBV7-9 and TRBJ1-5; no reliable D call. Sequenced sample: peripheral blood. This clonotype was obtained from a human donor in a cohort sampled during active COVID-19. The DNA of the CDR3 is TGTGCCAGCAGCTTAACAGAGAATCAGCCCCAGCATTTT. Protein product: CASSLTENQPQHF.